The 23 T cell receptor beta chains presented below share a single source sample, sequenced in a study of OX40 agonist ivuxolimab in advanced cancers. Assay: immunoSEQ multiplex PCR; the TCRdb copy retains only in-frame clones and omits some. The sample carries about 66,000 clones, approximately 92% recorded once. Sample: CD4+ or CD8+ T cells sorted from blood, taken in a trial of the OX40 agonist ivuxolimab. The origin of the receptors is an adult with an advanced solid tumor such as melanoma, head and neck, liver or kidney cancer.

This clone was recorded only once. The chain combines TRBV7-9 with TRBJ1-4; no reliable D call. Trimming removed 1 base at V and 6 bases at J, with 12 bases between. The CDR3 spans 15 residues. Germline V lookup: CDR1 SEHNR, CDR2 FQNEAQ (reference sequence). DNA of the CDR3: TGTGCCAGCAGCTTAGTGGTTGGGTCGGATGAAAAACTGTTTTTT. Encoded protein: CASSLVVGSDEKLFF.

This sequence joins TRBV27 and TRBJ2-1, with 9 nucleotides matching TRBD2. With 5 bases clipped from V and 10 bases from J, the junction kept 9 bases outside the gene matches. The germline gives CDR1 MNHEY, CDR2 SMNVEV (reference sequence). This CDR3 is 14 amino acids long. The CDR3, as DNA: TGTGCCAGCAGTCCGCCGTTTACTAGCGGGGAGCAGTTCTTC. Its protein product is CASSPPFTSGEQFF.

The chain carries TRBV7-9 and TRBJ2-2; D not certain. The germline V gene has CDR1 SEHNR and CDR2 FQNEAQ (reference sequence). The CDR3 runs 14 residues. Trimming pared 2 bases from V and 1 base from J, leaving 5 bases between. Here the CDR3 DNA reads TGTGCCAGCAGCTTATTACAGAACACCGGGGAGCTGTTTTTT. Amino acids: CASSLLQNTGELFF.

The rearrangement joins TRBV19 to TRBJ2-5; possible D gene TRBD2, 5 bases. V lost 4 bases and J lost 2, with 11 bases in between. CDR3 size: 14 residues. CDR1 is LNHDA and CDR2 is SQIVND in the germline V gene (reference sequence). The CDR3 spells CASSKPWEQETQYF. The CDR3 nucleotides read TGTGCCAGTAGTAAGCCGTGGGAGCAAGAGACCCAGTACTTC.

CDR3 DNA: TGCGCCAGCAGCGGCGGGTCATCGGCCGGAGGCTACACCTTC. Protein: CASSGGSSAGGYTF. The chain combines TRBV5-1 with TRBJ1-2, with no clear D. The germline V and J ends were trimmed by 4 bases and 8 bases, with 18 bases remaining between them. CDR3 length equals 14 residues. Germline V gives CDR1 SGHRS, CDR2 YFSETQ. The complete variable domain, with remaining parts taken from reference TRBV5-1 and TRBJ1-2, reads KAGVTQTPRYLIKTRGQQVTLSCSPISGHRSVSWYQQTPGQGLQFLFEYFSETQRNKGNFPGRFSGRQFSNSRSEMNVSTLELGDSALYLCASSGGSSAGGYTFGSGTRLTVV.

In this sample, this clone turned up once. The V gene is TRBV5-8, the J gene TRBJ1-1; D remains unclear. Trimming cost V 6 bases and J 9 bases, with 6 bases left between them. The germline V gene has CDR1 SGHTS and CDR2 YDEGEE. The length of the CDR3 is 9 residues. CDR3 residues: CASTIKAFF. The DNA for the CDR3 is TGTGCCAGCACAATTAAAGCTTTCTTT. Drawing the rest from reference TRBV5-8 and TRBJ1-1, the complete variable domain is EAGVTQSPTHLIKTRGQQATLRCSPISGHTSVYWYQQALGLGLQFLLWYDEGEERNRGNFPPRFSGRQFPNYSSELNVNALELEDSALYLCASTIKAFFGQGTRLTVV.

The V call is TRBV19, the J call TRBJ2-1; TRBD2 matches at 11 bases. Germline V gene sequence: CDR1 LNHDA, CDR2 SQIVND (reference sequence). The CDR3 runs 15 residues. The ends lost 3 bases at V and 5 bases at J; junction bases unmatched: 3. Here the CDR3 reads CASSILGLADNEQFF. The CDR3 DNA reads TGTGCCAGTAGTATCTTGGGACTAGCGGACAATGAGCAGTTCTTC.

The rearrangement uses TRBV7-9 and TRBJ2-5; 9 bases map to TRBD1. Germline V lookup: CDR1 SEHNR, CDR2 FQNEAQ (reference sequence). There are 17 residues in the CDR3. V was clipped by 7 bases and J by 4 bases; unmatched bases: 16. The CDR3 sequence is CASNGGQGGIRGETQYF. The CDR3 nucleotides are TGTGCCAGCAACGGGGGACAGGGAGGTATTAGAGGAGAGACCCAGTACTTC.

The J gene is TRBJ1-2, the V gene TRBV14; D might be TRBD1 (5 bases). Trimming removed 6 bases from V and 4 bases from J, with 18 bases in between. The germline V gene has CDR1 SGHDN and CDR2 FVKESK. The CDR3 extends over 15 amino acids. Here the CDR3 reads CASSVFEGGTYGYTF. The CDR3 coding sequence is TGTGCCAGCAGTGTGTTTGAGGGAGGGACCTATGGCTACACCTTC.

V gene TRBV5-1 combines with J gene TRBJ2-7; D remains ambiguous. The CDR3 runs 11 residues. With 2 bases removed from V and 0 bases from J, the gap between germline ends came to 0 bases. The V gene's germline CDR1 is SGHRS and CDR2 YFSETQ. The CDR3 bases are TGCGCCAGCAGCTTCTCCTACGAGCAGTACTTC. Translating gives CASSFSYEQYF. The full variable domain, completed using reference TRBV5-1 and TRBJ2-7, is KAGVTQTPRYLIKTRGQQVTLSCSPISGHRSVSWYQQTPGQGLQFLFEYFSETQRNKGNFPGRFSGRQFSNSRSEMNVSTLELGDSALYLCASSFSYEQYFGPGTRLTVT.

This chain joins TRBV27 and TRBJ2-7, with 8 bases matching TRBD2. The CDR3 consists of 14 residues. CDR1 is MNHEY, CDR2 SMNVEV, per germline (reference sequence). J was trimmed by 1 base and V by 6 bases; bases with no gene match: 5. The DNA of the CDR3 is TGTGCCAGCAGCCACCGGGGGGGGTCCTACGAGCAGTACTTC. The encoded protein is CASSHRGGSYEQYF.

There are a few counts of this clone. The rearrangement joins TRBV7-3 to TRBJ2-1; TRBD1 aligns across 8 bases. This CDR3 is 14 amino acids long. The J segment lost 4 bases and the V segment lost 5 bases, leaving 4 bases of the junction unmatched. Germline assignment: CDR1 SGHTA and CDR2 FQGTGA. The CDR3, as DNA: TGTGCCAGCAGCGCGGGGACAGGATACAATGAGCAGTTCTTC. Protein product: CASSAGTGYNEQFF.

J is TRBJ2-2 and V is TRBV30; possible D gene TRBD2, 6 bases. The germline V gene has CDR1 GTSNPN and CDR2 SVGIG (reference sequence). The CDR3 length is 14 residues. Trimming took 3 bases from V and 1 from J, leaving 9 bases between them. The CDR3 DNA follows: TGTGCCTGGAGCTTGGGGGGGAACACCGGGGAGCTGTTTTTT. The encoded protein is CAWSLGGNTGELFF.

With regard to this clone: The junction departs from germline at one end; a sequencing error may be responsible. The CDR3 DNA follows: TGTGCCAGCAGTCCGACGGGACCGCCCGGGCCCCCCTTC. This gives the protein CASSPTGPPGPPF. The chain joins TRBV28 to TRBJ1-2; possible D gene TRBD1, 5 bases. The CDR3 contains 13 residues. Per the germline V gene, CDR1 is MDHEN and CDR2 is SYDVKM.

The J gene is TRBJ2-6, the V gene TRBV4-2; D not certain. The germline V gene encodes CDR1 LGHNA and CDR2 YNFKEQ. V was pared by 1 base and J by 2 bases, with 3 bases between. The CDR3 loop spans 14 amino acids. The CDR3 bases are TGTGCCAGCAGCCAAGGAACTGGGGCCAACGTCCTGACTTTC. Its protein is CASSQGTGANVLTF.

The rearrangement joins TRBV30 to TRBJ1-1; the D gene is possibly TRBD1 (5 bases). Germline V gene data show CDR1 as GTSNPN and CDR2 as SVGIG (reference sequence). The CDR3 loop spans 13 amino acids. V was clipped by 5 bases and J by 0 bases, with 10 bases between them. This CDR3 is CAWGRGMNTEAFF. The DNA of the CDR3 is TGTGCCTGGGGGAGGGGAATGAACACTGAAGCTTTCTTT.

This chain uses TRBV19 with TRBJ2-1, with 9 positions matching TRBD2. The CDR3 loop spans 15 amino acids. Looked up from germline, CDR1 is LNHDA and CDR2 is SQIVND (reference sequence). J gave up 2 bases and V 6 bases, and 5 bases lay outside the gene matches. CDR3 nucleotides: TGTGCCAGTAGGGCTAGCGGGGTGACCTACAATGAGCAGTTCTTC. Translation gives CASRASGVTYNEQFF.

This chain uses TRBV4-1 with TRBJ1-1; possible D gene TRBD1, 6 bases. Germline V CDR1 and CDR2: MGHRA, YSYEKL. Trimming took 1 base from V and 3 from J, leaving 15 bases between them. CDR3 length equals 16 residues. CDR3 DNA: TGCGCCAGCAGCCAAGGAGGGGGGTCTCAGGACACTGAAGCTTTCTTT. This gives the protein CASSQGGGSQDTEAFF.

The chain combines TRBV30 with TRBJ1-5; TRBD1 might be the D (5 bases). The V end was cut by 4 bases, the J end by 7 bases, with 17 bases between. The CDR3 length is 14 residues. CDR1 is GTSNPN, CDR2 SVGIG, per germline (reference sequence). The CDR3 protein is CAWTPNGAYQPQHF. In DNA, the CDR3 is TGTGCCTGGACCCCTAACGGGGCTTACCAGCCCCAGCATTTT.

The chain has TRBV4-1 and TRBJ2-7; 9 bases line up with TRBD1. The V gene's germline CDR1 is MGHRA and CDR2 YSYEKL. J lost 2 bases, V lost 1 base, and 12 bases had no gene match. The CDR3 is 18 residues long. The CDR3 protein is CASSQVAGTGPNPYEQYF. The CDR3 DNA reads TGCGCCAGCAGCCAAGTCGCCGGGACAGGGCCTAACCCCTACGAGCAGTACTTC.

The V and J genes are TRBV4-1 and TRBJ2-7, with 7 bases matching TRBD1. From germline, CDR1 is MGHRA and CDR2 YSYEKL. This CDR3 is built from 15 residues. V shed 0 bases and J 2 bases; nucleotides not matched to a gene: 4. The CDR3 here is CASSQEPQGAYEQYF. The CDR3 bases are TGCGCCAGCAGCCAAGAACCCCAGGGGGCCTACGAGCAGTACTTC.

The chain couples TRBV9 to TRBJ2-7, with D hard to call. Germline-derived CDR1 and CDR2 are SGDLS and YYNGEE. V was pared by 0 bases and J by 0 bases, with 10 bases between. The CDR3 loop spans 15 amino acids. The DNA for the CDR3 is TGTGCCAGCAGCGTAGGAAGTTTGAGCTCCTACGAGCAGTACTTC. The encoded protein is CASSVGSLSSYEQYF.

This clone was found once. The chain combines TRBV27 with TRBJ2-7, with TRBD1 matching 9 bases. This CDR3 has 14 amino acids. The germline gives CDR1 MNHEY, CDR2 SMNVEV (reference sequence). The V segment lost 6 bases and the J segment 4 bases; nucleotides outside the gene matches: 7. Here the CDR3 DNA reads TGTGCCAGCAGAACAGGGGGCGAGAGGTACGAGCAGTACTTC. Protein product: CASRTGGERYEQYF.